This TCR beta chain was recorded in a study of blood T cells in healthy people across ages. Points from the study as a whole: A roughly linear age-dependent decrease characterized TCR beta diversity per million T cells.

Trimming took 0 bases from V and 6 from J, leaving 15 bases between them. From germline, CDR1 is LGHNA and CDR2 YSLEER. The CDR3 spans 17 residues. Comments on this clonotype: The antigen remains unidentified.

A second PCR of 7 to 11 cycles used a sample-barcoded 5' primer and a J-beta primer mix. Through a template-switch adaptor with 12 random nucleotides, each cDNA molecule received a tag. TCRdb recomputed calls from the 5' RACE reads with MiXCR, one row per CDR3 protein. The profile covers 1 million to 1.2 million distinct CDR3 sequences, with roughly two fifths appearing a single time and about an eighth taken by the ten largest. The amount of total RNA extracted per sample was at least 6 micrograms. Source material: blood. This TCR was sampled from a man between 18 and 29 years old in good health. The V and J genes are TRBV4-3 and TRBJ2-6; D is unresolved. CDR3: CASSQEVAAGLANVLTF. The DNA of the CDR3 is TGCGCCAGCAGCCAAGAGGTGGCAGCCGGGTTGGCCAACGTCCTGACTTTC.